These 10 T cell receptor beta chains share one sample of origin, sequenced in a study of T cell changes during pregnancy in multiple sclerosis. Libraries were prepared by immunoSEQ multiplex PCR; TCRdb keeps only in-frame clonotypes and omits some of them. The sample shows 50,000 or so clones, 92% of them seen only once. This material consisted of CD4+ T cells from peripheral blood mononuclear cells, taken in the third trimester of pregnancy. The receptor set was obtained from a female donor with multiple sclerosis, enrolled in a pregnancy study.

This clone was detected once. This rearrangement joins TRBV19 to TRBJ2-3, with 7 bases identical to TRBD1. The CDR3 is 15 residues long. V lost 2 bases, J lost 11 bases, and 13 bases stayed unmatched. The germline V gene encodes CDR1 LNHDA and CDR2 SQIVND (reference sequence). The CDR3: CASSIRGTATLGQYF. CDR3 nucleotides: TGTGCCAGTAGTATAAGGGGGACAGCAACATTAGGGCAGTATTTT.

This chain joins TRBV10-3 and TRBJ2-2; 7 bases match TRBD2. Germline V CDR1 and CDR2: ENHRY, SYGVKD. Unmatched junction bases numbered 1, after V lost 0 bases and J lost 3 bases. The CDR3 covers 15 residues. CDR3 sequence: CAISESGGYTGELFF. The DNA for the CDR3 is TGTGCCATCAGTGAGTCGGGAGGGTACACCGGGGAGCTGTTTTTT.

The chain employs TRBV4-3 and TRBJ2-3; TRBD1 aligns across 7 bases. Germline CDR1 LGHNA, CDR2 YSLEER. With V trimmed by 0 bases and J by 0 bases, 12 bases remained unmatched. This CDR3 region has 19 residues. The CDR3 DNA reads TGCGCCAGCAGCCAAGAGACGAAGGGGGCTTCTGGTAGCACAGATACGCAGTATTTT. This gives the protein CASSQETKGASGSTDTQYF.

The chain is built from TRBV2 and TRBJ2-4; maybe TRBD2 (7 bases). Trimming shortened V by 4 bases and J by 0 bases, and 28 bases separated the two germline ends. The CDR3 has 21 residues. CDR1 and CDR2 (germline): SNHLY, FYNNEI. Here the CDR3 reads CASSAGGGDAISILAKNIQYF. DNA of the CDR3: TGTGCCAGCAGTGCCGGAGGGGGGGACGCAATATCGATACTAGCCAAAAACATTCAGTACTTC.

J is TRBJ1-2 and V is TRBV5-1; D is perhaps TRBD1 (5 bases). CDR1 is SGHRS and CDR2 is YFSETQ in the germline V gene. The CDR3 extends over 15 amino acids. Trimming took off 4 bases at V and 8 bases at J, with 21 bases between the two ends. The CDR3 sequence is CASSPAITGREGYTF. The CDR3 nucleotides are TGCGCCAGCAGCCCCGCAATTACAGGACGCGAAGGCTACACCTTC.

In this sample, this clone turned up once. The rearrangement joins TRBV9 to TRBJ2-7; 8 bases are a match to TRBD1. The V and J ends lost 5 bases and 1 base, in that order; junction bases with no gene match: 20. This CDR3 is built from 19 residues. CDR1 and CDR2 (germline): SGDLS, YYNGEE. The CDR3 coding sequence is TGTGCCAGCAGTAGTGGGGCAGGGGGCTCTCTCCAGCCATCCTACGAGCAGTACTTC. Translation gives CASSSGAGGSLQPSYEQYF. The full variable domain, with the rest looked up from reference TRBV9 and TRBJ2-7, is DSGVTQTPKHLITATGQRVTLRCSPRSGDLSVYWYQQSLDQGLQFLIQYYNGEERAKGNILERFSAQQFPDLHSELNLSSLELGDSALYFCASSSGAGGSLQPSYEQYFGPGTRLTVT.

This chain joins TRBV25-1 and TRBJ2-2, with D possibly TRBD2 on 6 matching bases. The CDR3 extends over 13 amino acids. V lost 6 bases and J lost 8, with 13 bases in between. The germline gives CDR1 MGHDK, CDR2 SYGVNS. The CDR3 reads CASRGVGTGELFF. The CDR3 DNA reads as TGTGCCAGCAGGGGAGTCGGGACTGGGGAGCTGTTTTTT.

The chain couples TRBV21-1 to TRBJ2-7; the table's D call, TRBD1, has no DNA check behind it. TRBV21-1 corresponds to a pseudogene. The CDR3 runs 16 residues. The CDR3, as DNA: TGTGCCAGCAGCAAAGGGGAGGGACAGGGGCACTACGAGCAGTACTTC. Amino acids: CASSKGEGQGHYEQYF.

The chain is built from TRBV29-1 and TRBJ2-1, with 7 positions matching TRBD2. The CDR3 contains 16 residues. Trimming cost V 2 bases and J 0 bases; bases outside gene matches: 7. Germline V gene data show CDR1 as SQVTM and CDR2 as ANQGSEA. DNA for the CDR3: TGCAGCGTTGAACCTAGGGGACTAAGCTCCTACAATGAGCAGTTCTTC. This codes for CSVEPRGLSSYNEQFF.

The table lists this clone with a count of one. This rearrangement joins TRBV5-5 to TRBJ1-2; 7 bases are a match to TRBD1. V gave up 3 bases and J gave up 2 bases; unmatched junction bases: 10. The CDR3 runs to 16 residues. The V gene's germline CDR1 is SGHKS and CDR2 YYEKEE (reference sequence). This CDR3 reads CASSWTLDRMNYGYTF. DNA of the CDR3: TGTGCCAGCAGCTGGACTCTGGACAGGATGAACTATGGCTACACCTTC. Filled out from reference TRBV5-5 and TRBJ1-2, the complete variable domain reads DAGVTQSPTHLIKTRGQQVTLRCSPISGHKSVSWYQQVLGQGPQFIFQYYEKEERGRGNFPDRFSARQFPNYSSELNVNALLLGDSALYLCASSWTLDRMNYGYTFGSGTRLTVV.